What follows describes a single T cell receptor (beta chain). Clones were sequenced by immunoSEQ multiplex PCR, and TCRdb holds only the in-frame ones, with some missing. The data show fewer than 110,000 clones, just under 95% seen once. This record belongs to a study of T cell changes during pregnancy in multiple sclerosis. The V and J ends lost 5 bases and 3 bases, in that order; junction bases with no gene match: 10. CDR1 SQVTM and CDR2 ANQGSEA come from the germline V gene. The CDR3 consists of 15 residues. The sequence was collected from a female donor in good health, enrolled as a control in a pregnancy study. The chain uses TRBV29-1 and TRBJ1-5, with 7 nucleotides matching TRBD1. The sample in question was peripheral blood, obtained in the third trimester of pregnancy. The CDR3 protein is CSVTGVGGVNQPQHF. DNA of the CDR3: TGCAGCGTTACAGGGGTTGGAGGGGTCAATCAGCCCCAGCATTTT.